This is a list of T cell receptor beta chains from one sample in a study of T cell repertoires and HLA-DP antigens. Which antigens these TCRs recognize remains unknown. This table comes from immunoSEQ multiplex PCR, and its TCRdb copy is limited to in-frame clones, with some not included. The sample has 90,000 to 130,000 clones, 90% to 95% seen once. The sample was CD4+ T cells from PBMCs. The source of these receptors is a woman aged 18-35 years in good health and CMV-seronegative. The CDR3 runs from the conserved cysteine through the conserved F or W. The D gene is left open where the match is weak. Clone size is stated in some rows and not others, as once, few, many or a class when expanded.

v_gene	j_gene	d_gene	abundance	CDR3aa	CDR3nt
TRBV5-8	TRBJ1-2	-	once	CASSSVREGVYGYTF	TGTGCCAGCAGCTCGGTCCGGGAAGGGGTATATGGCTACACCTTC
TRBV6-5	TRBJ2-7	-	-	CASSGQYEQYF	TGTGCCAGCAGTGGTCAGTACGAGCAGTACTTC
TRBV6-6	TRBJ1-1	-	-	CASSYSANTEAFF	TGTGCCAGCAGTTATTCTGCGAACACTGAAGCTTTCTTT
TRBV9	TRBJ1-2	-	few	CASSVGQSVFYGYTF	TGTGCCAGCAGCGTAGGGCAGTCAGTCTTCTATGGCTACACCTTC
TRBV5-3	TRBJ2-7	TRBD1	-	CARSRRDRSSYEQYF	TGTGCCAGAAGCCGCCGGGACAGGAGCTCCTACGAGCAGTACTTC
TRBV5-4	TRBJ2-6	-	-	CASSVGRTSGANVLTF	TGTGCCAGCAGCGTTGGACGGACTTCTGGGGCCAACGTCCTGACTTTC
TRBV6-5	TRBJ1-6	-	-	CASTSTSSYNSPLHF	TGTGCCAGCACGTCAACGAGCTCCTATAATTCACCCCTCCACTTT
TRBV28	TRBJ1-6	TRBD1	-	CASSFQGAQNSPLHF	TGTGCCAGCAGTTTCCAGGGGGCTCAAAATTCACCCCTCCACTTT
TRBV5-1	TRBJ2-4	-	-	CASSLRQATDIQYF	TGCGCCAGCAGCTTGAGACAGGCCACGGACATTCAGTACTTC
TRBV28	TRBJ1-5	-	-	CASRMGQGSNQPQHF	TGTGCCAGCAGAATGGGGCAGGGAAGCAATCAGCCCCAGCATTTT
TRBV11-2	TRBJ2-1	TRBD1	once	CASSLAGTGLAFF	TGTGCCAGCAGCTTAGCCGGGACAGGGTTAGCGTTCTTC
TRBV18	TRBJ1-2	-	-	CASSPGAGLRGYTF	TGTGCCAGCTCACCCGGAGCGGGTTTAAGGGGCTACACCTTC
TRBV6-5	TRBJ2-1	-	-	CASSNQDNSYNEQFF	TGTGCCAGCAGTAACCAAGACAACTCCTACAATGAGCAGTTCTTC
TRBV18	TRBJ1-2	TRBD1	once	CASSPGQAINYGYTF	TGTGCCAGCTCCCCTGGACAGGCGATTAACTATGGCTACACCTTC
TRBV27	TRBJ2-7	TRBD1	-	CATRPAGGLNEQYF	TGTGCCACCCGGCCGGCAGGGGGCCTCAACGAGCAGTACTTC
TRBV5-1	TRBJ2-1	-	-	CASSLIRGKSYNEQFF	TGCGCCAGCAGCTTGATTAGGGGGAAGTCCTACAATGAGCAGTTCTTC
TRBV2	TRBJ2-5	-	-	CASSEPRRLGETQYF	TGTGCCAGCAGTGAACCGCGCCGACTAGGGGAGACCCAGTACTTC
TRBV7-2	TRBJ2-5	TRBD2	-	CASSLERVRGETQYF	TGTGCCAGCAGCTTAGAGAGGGTGCGGGGGGAGACCCAGTACTTC
TRBV29-1	TRBJ2-5	-	-	CSVDERTVNRATQYF	TGCAGCGTTGACGAACGGACTGTAAATCGGGCGACCCAGTACTTC
TRBV9	TRBJ1-1	TRBD1	-	CASSGQGADTEAFF	TGTGCCAGCAGCGGACAGGGGGCGGACACTGAAGCTTTCTTT
TRBV28	TRBJ2-3	TRBD2	-	CASTIGLAGVRTQYF	TGTGCCAGCACTATAGGACTAGCGGGAGTACGTACGCAGTATTTT
TRBV29-1	TRBJ2-5	-	once	CSVPSSFLWRGGETQYF	TGCAGCGTCCCTAGCTCCTTCTTGTGGAGGGGCGGAGAGACCCAGTACTTC
TRBV6-6	TRBJ1-1	-	-	CASSSQGTRTEAFF	TGTGCCAGCAGTTCCCAGGGGACGCGCACTGAAGCTTTCTTT
TRBV7-2	TRBJ1-5	-	-	CASSLDRIGNQPQHF	TGTGCCAGCAGCTTAGACAGGATTGGCAATCAGCCCCAGCATTTT
TRBV11-1	TRBJ2-6	-	-	CASSSGKRGAGANVLTF	TGTGCCAGCAGCTCGGGTAAACGGGGCGCTGGGGCCAACGTCCTGACTTTC
TRBV5-5	TRBJ2-7	TRBD1	-	CASSFANTRDRTLEQYF	TGTGCCAGCAGCTTCGCGAATACCCGGGACAGGACCCTCGAGCAGTACTTC
TRBV7-9	TRBJ2-1	TRBD2	-	CASSLEASGRDEQFF	TGTGCCAGCAGCTTAGAGGCTAGCGGGAGGGATGAGCAGTTCTTC
TRBV1	TRBJ1-4	-	-	CTSSLKIIERTNEKLFF	TGCACCAGCAGCCTGAAAATTATTGAGAGAACTAATGAAAAACTGTTTTTT
TRBV25-1	TRBJ2-3	-	-	CASSDRDRTDTQYF	TGTGCCAGCAGTGACCGGGACCGCACAGATACGCAGTATTTT
TRBV7-3	TRBJ2-1	TRBD2	-	CASSSGGPPNEQFF	TGTGCCAGCAGCTCGGGAGGGCCCCCCAATGAGCAGTTCTTC
TRBV19	TRBJ1-1	-	-	CASSIDHARNTEAFF	TGTGCCAGTAGTATAGACCACGCCCGGAACACTGAAGCTTTCTTT
TRBV7-7	TRBJ2-5	TRBD1	-	CASSLAYGRGIGETQYF	TGTGCTAGCAGCTTAGCTTATGGCAGGGGGATTGGAGAGACCCAGTACTTC
TRBV27	TRBJ2-6	TRBD1	-	CASSPRGVRTGTSGANVLTF	TGTGCCAGCAGTCCCAGGGGGGTGCGGACAGGGACCTCTGGGGCCAACGTCCTGACTTTC